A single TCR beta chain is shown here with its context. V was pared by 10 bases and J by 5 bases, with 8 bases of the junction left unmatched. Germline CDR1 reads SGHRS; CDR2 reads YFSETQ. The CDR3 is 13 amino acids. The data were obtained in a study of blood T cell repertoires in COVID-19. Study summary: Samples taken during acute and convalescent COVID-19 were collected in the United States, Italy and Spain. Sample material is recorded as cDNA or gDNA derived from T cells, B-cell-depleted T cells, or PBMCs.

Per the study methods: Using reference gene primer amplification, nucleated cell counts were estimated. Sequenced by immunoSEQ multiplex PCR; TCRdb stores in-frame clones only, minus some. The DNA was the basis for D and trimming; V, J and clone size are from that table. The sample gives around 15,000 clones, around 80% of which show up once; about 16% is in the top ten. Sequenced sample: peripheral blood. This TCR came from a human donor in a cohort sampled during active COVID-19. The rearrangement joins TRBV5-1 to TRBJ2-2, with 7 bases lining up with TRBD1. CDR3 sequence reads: CACDRDGTGELFF. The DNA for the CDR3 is TGCGCCTGCGACAGGGATGGAACCGGGGAGCTGTTTTTT.